These T cell receptor beta chains were read from a single sample in a study of identifying expanded T cells in peripheral blood. The repertoire was sequenced with immunoSEQ multiplex PCR; TCRdb's copy has only in-frame clones and lacks some. Among 95,000 to 150,000 clones listed, approximately 84% were seen once. The sample taken for sequencing was blood. All receptors derive from a person aged 18 to 70 in good health. The CDR3 runs from the conserved cysteine through the conserved F or W. Each record gives: D gene, V gene, J gene, clone size, CDR3 protein, CDR3 DNA. A D gene is named only where the DNA matches it firmly. Where a row states a size, it is once, few, many or the class of an expanded clone; other rows omit it.

D gene: .
V gene: TRBV7-6
J gene: TRBJ2-1
clone size: .
CDR3 protein: CASSAAVNEQFF
CDR3 DNA: TGTGCCAGCAGCGCCGCAGTCAATGAGCAGTTCTTC

D gene: TRBD1
V gene: TRBV9
J gene: TRBJ1-3
clone size: .
CDR3 protein: CASSYPRDSSGNTIYF
CDR3 DNA: TGTGCCAGCAGCTACCCCCGGGACAGCTCTGGAAACACCATATATTTT

D gene: .
V gene: TRBV7-8
J gene: TRBJ2-2
clone size: .
CDR3 protein: CASSLGQGLAGELFF
CDR3 DNA: TGTGCCAGCAGCCTAGGACAGGGACTAGCCGGGGAGCTGTTTTTT

D gene: .
V gene: TRBV9
J gene: TRBJ2-5
clone size: few
CDR3 protein: CASSVGDAETQYF
CDR3 DNA: TGTGCCAGCAGCGTAGGAGACGCGGAGACCCAGTACTTC

D gene: .
V gene: TRBV7-2
J gene: TRBJ1-3
clone size: .
CDR3 protein: CASSLGGSGNTIYF
CDR3 DNA: TGTGCCAGCAGCTTGGGGGGCTCTGGAAACACCATATATTTT

D gene: .
V gene: TRBV18
J gene: TRBJ1-1
clone size: .
CDR3 protein: CASSPSTVSPTEAFF
CDR3 DNA: TGTGCCAGCTCACCTTCAACCGTATCCCCAACTGAAGCTTTCTTT

D gene: .
V gene: TRBV10-3
J gene: TRBJ1-2
clone size: .
CDR3 protein: CAISGFIRDPYGYTF
CDR3 DNA: TGTGCCATCAGTGGGTTTATCAGGGACCCCTATGGCTACACCTTC

D gene: .
V gene: TRBV9
J gene: TRBJ2-1
clone size: .
CDR3 protein: CASSATSAGNYNEQFF
CDR3 DNA: TGTGCCAGCAGCGCCACGTCCGCGGGGAACTACAATGAGCAGTTCTTC

D gene: .
V gene: TRBV29-1
J gene: TRBJ1-1
clone size: .
CDR3 protein: CSVEGGQNTEAFF
CDR3 DNA: TGCAGCGTTGAGGGCGGACAGAACACTGAAGCTTTCTTT

D gene: TRBD1
V gene: TRBV7-8
J gene: TRBJ2-1
clone size: .
CDR3 protein: CASSFISGQGNDEQFF
CDR3 DNA: TGTGCCAGCAGCTTCATCTCCGGACAGGGAAATGATGAGCAGTTCTTC

D gene: .
V gene: TRBV5-8
J gene: TRBJ1-5
clone size: .
CDR3 protein: CASSLGEQGRGWQPQHF
CDR3 DNA: TGTGCCAGCAGCTTGGGGGAGCAGGGGCGCGGCTGGCAGCCCCAGCATTTT

D gene: TRBD1
V gene: TRBV6-6
J gene: TRBJ1-1
clone size: .
CDR3 protein: CASSYRDRHTEAFF
CDR3 DNA: TGTGCCAGCAGTTACCGGGACAGACACACTGAAGCTTTCTTT

D gene: .
V gene: TRBV15
J gene: TRBJ1-2
clone size: .
CDR3 protein: CATSGYGQSNYGYTF
CDR3 DNA: TGTGCCACCAGCGGATACGGACAGTCTAACTATGGCTACACCTTC

D gene: .
V gene: TRBV5-6
J gene: TRBJ1-1
clone size: once
CDR3 protein: CASSLLGLDTEAFF
CDR3 DNA: TGTGCCAGCAGCTTACTGGGGCTAGACACTGAAGCTTTCTTT

D gene: .
V gene: TRBV7-9
J gene: TRBJ1-5
clone size: .
CDR3 protein: CASSLGFGSGQWQPQHF
CDR3 DNA: TGTGCCAGCAGCTTAGGATTCGGGAGTGGACAATGGCAGCCCCAGCATTTT

D gene: TRBD2
V gene: TRBV11-2
J gene: TRBJ2-1
clone size: once
CDR3 protein: CASSYRTGTSASHEQFF
CDR3 DNA: TGTGCCAGCAGCTACCGTACCGGGACTAGTGCGTCGCATGAGCAGTTCTTC

D gene: .
V gene: TRBV5-4
J gene: TRBJ1-2
clone size: .
CDR3 protein: CASSAEGGNYGYTF
CDR3 DNA: TGTGCCAGCAGCGCCGAAGGGGGAAACTATGGCTACACCTTC

D gene: .
V gene: TRBV29-1
J gene: TRBJ2-7
clone size: .
CDR3 protein: CSVEGRTANEQYF
CDR3 DNA: TGCAGCGTTGAAGGCAGGACGGCTAACGAGCAGTACTTC

D gene: .
V gene: TRBV18
J gene: TRBJ1-6
clone size: .
CDR3 protein: CASSPPGDPPLHF
CDR3 DNA: TGTGCCAGCTCACCACCAGGGGACCCACCCCTCCACTTT

D gene: TRBD1
V gene: TRBV7-9
J gene: TRBJ2-2
clone size: .
CDR3 protein: CASSQVDRGNTGELFF
CDR3 DNA: TGTGCCAGCAGTCAAGTTGACAGGGGGAACACCGGGGAGCTGTTTTTT

D gene: .
V gene: TRBV12-5
J gene: TRBJ1-1
clone size: once
CDR3 protein: CASGLGRAAGSKNTEAFF
CDR3 DNA: TGTGCTAGTGGTTTGGGGCGGGCGGCAGGGAGCAAGAACACTGAAGCTTTCTTT

D gene: .
V gene: TRBV9
J gene: TRBJ2-3
clone size: .
CDR3 protein: CASSVVSSIDTQYF
CDR3 DNA: TGTGCCAGCAGCGTAGTCTCATCCATAGATACGCAGTATTTT

D gene: .
V gene: TRBV9
J gene: TRBJ2-1
clone size: .
CDR3 protein: CASSVRTVDEQFF
CDR3 DNA: TGTGCCAGCAGCGTTCGGACCGTCGATGAGCAGTTCTTC

D gene: TRBD2
V gene: TRBV5-4
J gene: TRBJ2-1
clone size: .
CDR3 protein: CASSSAGTSTYNEQFF
CDR3 DNA: TGTGCCAGCAGCAGTGCCGGGACTAGCACCTACAATGAGCAGTTCTTC

D gene: .
V gene: TRBV18
J gene: TRBJ1-5
clone size: .
CDR3 protein: CASSSWGARNQPQHF
CDR3 DNA: TGTGCCAGCTCGAGCTGGGGGGCACGCAATCAGCCCCAGCATTTT

D gene: .
V gene: TRBV5-4
J gene: TRBJ1-2
clone size: few
CDR3 protein: CASSLAHTTYGYTF
CDR3 DNA: TGTGCCAGCAGCTTGGCCCACACCACCTATGGCTACACCTTC